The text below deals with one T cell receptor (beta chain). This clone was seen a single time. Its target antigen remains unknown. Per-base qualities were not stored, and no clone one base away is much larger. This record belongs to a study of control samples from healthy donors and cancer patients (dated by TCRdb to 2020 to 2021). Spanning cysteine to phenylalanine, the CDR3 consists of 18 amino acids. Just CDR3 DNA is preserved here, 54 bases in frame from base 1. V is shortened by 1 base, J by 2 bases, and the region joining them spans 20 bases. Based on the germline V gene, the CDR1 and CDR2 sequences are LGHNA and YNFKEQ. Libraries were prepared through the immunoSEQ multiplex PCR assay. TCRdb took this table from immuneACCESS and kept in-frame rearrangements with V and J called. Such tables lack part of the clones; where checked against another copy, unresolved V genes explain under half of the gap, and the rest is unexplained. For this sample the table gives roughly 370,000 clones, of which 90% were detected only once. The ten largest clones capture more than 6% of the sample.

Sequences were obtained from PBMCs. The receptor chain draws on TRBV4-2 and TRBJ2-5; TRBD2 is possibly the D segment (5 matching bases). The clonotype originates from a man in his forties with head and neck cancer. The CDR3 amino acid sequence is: CASSQVSSGGRWQETQYF. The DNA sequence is TGTGCCAGCAGCCAAGTCTCCAGCGGTGGTCGGTGGCAAGAGACCCAGTACTTC.